Described below is a single T cell receptor (beta chain) sequence and its context. The data derive from a study of blood T cell repertoires in COVID-19. Participants came from fewer than 25 US areas, aged roughly 18 to 95 years. Original methodology: Reference gene primer amplification in the assay estimated nucleated cell counts. Assay: immunoSEQ multiplex PCR; the TCRdb copy retains only in-frame clones and omits some. V and J calls and clone size come straight from that table; D and trimming were deduced from the DNA. The table has fewer than 200,000 clones, 82% seen once. The CDR3 covers 15 residues. Per the germline V gene, CDR1 is SGHKS and CDR2 is YYEKEE (reference sequence). Unmatched junction bases numbered 5, after V lost 4 bases and J lost 4 bases.

The sequenced sample was PBMCs or T cells enriched from blood (not recorded which). This sequence was found in a woman aged 60-75 years with acute COVID-19. The chain has TRBV5-5 and TRBJ2-2; TRBD2 aligns across 9 bases. CDR3 in DNA: TGTGCCAGCAGCCGTCTAGCGGGATCCACCGGGGAGCTGTTTTTT. As protein: CASSRLAGSTGELFF.